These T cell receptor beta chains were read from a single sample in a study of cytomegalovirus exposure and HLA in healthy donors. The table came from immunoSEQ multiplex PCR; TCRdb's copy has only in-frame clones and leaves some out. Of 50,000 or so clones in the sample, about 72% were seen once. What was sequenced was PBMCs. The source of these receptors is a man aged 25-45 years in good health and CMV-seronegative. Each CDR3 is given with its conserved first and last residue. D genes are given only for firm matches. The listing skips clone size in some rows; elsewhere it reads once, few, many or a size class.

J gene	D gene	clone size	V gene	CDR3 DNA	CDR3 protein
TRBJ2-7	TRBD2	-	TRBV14	TGTGCCAGCAGCCTGAGAATCGCAGGAGATAGCGGGAGGTTTCTTTACGAGCAGTACTTC	CASSLRIAGDSGRFLYEQYF
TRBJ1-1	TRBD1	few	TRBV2	TGTGCCAGCAGTTTCGTTGACAGGGCGTTT	CASSFVDRAF
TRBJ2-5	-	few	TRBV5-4	TGTGCCAGCAGCTTGGACGGGGAACAAGAGACCCAGTACTTC	CASSLDGEQETQYF
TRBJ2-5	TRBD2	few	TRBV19	TGTGCCAGTAGTATAGTAGGGCGGGGGGATGAGACCCAGTACTTC	CASSIVGRGDETQYF
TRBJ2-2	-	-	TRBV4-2	TGTGCCAGCAGCCTTTTCGCCGGGGAGCTGTTTTTT	CASSLFAGELFF
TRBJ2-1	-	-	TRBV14	TGTGCCAGCAGCCAAATTACAGGAGGGCCCTACAATGAGCAGTTCTTC	CASSQITGGPYNEQFF
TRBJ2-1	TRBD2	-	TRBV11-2	TGTGCCAGCAGCTTACTAGCGGTATACAATGAGCAGTTCTTC	CASSLLAVYNEQFF
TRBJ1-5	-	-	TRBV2	TGTGCCAGCAGTGAAGGTTCGCAGCCCCAGCATTTT	CASSEGSQPQHF
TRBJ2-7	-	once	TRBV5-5	TGTGCCAGCAGCCCGGGGACCTACGAGCAGTACTTC	CASSPGTYEQYF
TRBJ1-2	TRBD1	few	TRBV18	TGTGCCAGCTCACCCCAGGGGGACTATGGCTACACCTTC	CASSPQGDYGYTF
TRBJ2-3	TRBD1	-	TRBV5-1	TGCGCCAGCAGCTTGGCCCTGACAGGGCGGAGTGGCACAGATACGCAGTATTTT	CASSLALTGRSGTDTQYF
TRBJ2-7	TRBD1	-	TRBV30	TGTGCCTGGAGGTTGCCGGGACAGGGCTACGAGCAGTACTTC	CAWRLPGQGYEQYF
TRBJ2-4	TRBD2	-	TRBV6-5	TGTGCCAGCAGTTACCGTCTAGCGGTAGCCAAAAACATTCAGTACTTC	CASSYRLAVAKNIQYF
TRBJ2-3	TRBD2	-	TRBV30	TGTGCCTGGACTAGCGGGAACACAGATACGCAGTATTTT	CAWTSGNTDTQYF
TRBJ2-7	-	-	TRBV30	TGTGCCTGGAGTGGGGAGGGGGCCTACGAGCAGTACTTC	CAWSGEGAYEQYF
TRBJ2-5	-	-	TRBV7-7	TGTGCCAGCAGCTTAATAGGGGGGGAGAGGCAAGAGACCCAGTACTTC	CASSLIGGERQETQYF
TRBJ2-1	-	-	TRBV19	TGTGCCAGTAGTAGATTAGCGGCCCCCCAGGACGATGAGCAGTTCTTC	CASSRLAAPQDDEQFF
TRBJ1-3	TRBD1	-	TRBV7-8	TGTGCCAGCAGCTTAGAGGACAGGGACCATTACAACTCTGGAAACACCATATATTTT	CASSLEDRDHYNSGNTIYF
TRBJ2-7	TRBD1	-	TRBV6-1	TGTGCCAGCAGTGAACGACAGGGTGGCTACGAGCAGTACTTC	CASSERQGGYEQYF
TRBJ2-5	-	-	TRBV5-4	TGTGCCAGCAGCACGACTAACCAAGAGACCCAGTACTTC	CASSTTNQETQYF